Shown below are 7 T cell receptor beta chains from a single sample sequenced in a study of molecular identifiers for immune sequencing clone quantification. TCRdb fed the PCR reads into MiXCR, producing one record per CDR3 protein. Here the sample spans hundreds of thousands of distinct CDR3 sequences, about a fifth being singletons. Material: naive CD8+ T cells from blood, with Jurkat cell RNA spiked in. The subset here: FACS-sorted CD8+CD4-CCR7+CD45RA+ naive T cells. The receptors derive from a human donor in good health. Some libraries in this study had Jurkat cell RNA spiked in.

This clonotype has a count of ten or more. The gene calls are TRBV4-3 and TRBJ2-5; TRBD2 matches 7 bases. CDR3 length: 14 residues. From germline, CDR1 is LGHNA and CDR2 YSLEER. The trim removed 3 bases at V and 3 bases at J, leaving 4 bases unmatched. The CDR3 sequence is CASSHRLAKETQYF. DNA for the CDR3: TGCGCCAGCAGCCACAGACTAGCCAAAGAGACCCAGTACTTC.

Details on this clonotype: It is likely a read error, because the conserved phenylalanine at the end of the CDR3 is missing. The gene calls are TRBV5-1 and TRBJ2-5; D may be TRBD1 (6 bases). The CDR3 consists of 16 residues. Trimming stripped 9 bases from V and 3 bases from J, with 24 bases between. Per germline, CDR1 SGHRS and CDR2 YFSETQ. The CDR3 spells CATTPGPGKGEETQYS. The DNA of the CDR3 is TGCGCCACCACACCCGGGCCAGGAAAGGGGGAAGAGACCCAGTACTCC.

About this clonotype: This may be a read error: a much more frequent sequence differs by one nucleotide. CDR3 bases: TGTGCCGGCAGCCTACAGGGGATAGATACGCAGTATTTT. This gives the protein CAGSLQGIDTQYF. The chain recombines TRBV7-6 with TRBJ2-3; TRBD1 matches 7 bases. CDR3 length equals 13 residues. Germline V gene lookup returns CDR1 SGHVS and CDR2 FNYEAQ.

Ten or more counts support this clonotype. The genes are TRBV13 and TRBJ2-7; D gene uncertain. With 4 bases removed from V and 3 bases from J, the gap between germline ends came to 16 bases. The CDR3 loop spans 15 amino acids. CDR1 PRHDT and CDR2 FYEKMQ come from the germline V gene (reference sequence). CDR3 protein: CASSSLSFGVYEQYF. CDR3 nucleotide sequence: TGTGCCAGCAGCTCCCTAAGTTTTGGGGTCTACGAGCAGTACTTC. Based on the CDR3 plus reference TRBV13 and TRBJ2-7, the full variable domain is AAGVIQSPRHLIKEKRETATLKCYPIPRHDTVYWYQQGPGQDPQFLISFYEKMQSDKGSIPDRFSAQQFSDYHSELNMSSLELGDSALYFCASSSLSFGVYEQYFGPGTRLTVT.

This clonotype was seen a few times. The chain is built from TRBV19 and TRBJ1-1; 10 bases line up with TRBD1. Germline V CDR1 and CDR2: LNHDA, SQIVND (reference sequence). V shed 5 bases and J 0 bases; nucleotides not matched to a gene: 9. The CDR3 runs 17 residues. This CDR3 reads CASSPGTGDIMNTEAFF. The DNA of the CDR3 is TGTGCCAGTAGTCCCGGGACAGGGGATATCATGAACACTGAAGCTTTCTTT.

In the case of this clonotype: This could be a read error, since a much larger clone is one nucleotide away. It is likely a read error, because the conserved phenylalanine at the end of the CDR3 is missing. The genes are TRBV14 and TRBJ2-7; D is perhaps TRBD2 (5 bases). Germline loops: CDR1 SGHDN, CDR2 FVKESK. Trimming left V 5 bases short and J 3 bases short, with 11 bases between. CDR3 length: 13 residues. The CDR3 is CASSNVGVYEQYL. As DNA, the CDR3 is TGTGCCAGCAGCAACGTCGGGGTCTACGAGCAGTACCTC.

The CDR3 sequence is CSARDRAGTSTDTQYF. DNA of the CDR3: TGCAGTGCTAGAGATCGCGCGGGTACTAGCACAGATACGCAGTATTTT. This chain connects TRBV20-1 to TRBJ2-3; a possible D gene is TRBD2 (5 bases). CDR1 DFQATT and CDR2 SNEGSKA come from the germline V gene (reference sequence). This CDR3 has 16 residues. The V end was cut by 0 bases, the J end by 0 bases, with 13 bases between.